The next 8 T cell receptor beta chains were all read from a single sample in a study of T-cell reconstitution after alpha-beta-depleted transplantation in children. Unique molecular identifiers were used in preparing the TCRbeta library. Via MiXCR, TCRdb re-called the PCR reads, giving one row per CDR3 protein. The sample contains 200,000 to 250,000 distinct CDR3 sequences, 9.7% of which appear only once. The sequenced sample was PBMCs from the stem cell graft donor, obtained from the stem cell graft. The receptors derive from a human donor who donated a stem cell graft to a child with SCID.

Ten or more counts support this clonotype. The chain joins TRBV24-1 to TRBJ2-1, with TRBD1 matching 7 bases. Germline V gene data show CDR1 as KGHDR and CDR2 as SFDVKD. The J segment lost 5 bases and the V segment lost 3 bases, leaving 6 bases of the junction unmatched. This CDR3 has 15 amino acids. This CDR3 reads CATSDQTGNDNEQFF. For the CDR3, the DNA is TGTGCCACCAGTGATCAGACAGGGAATGACAATGAGCAGTTCTTC.

This clonotype was seen repeatedly, ten times or more. For the CDR3, the DNA is TGCGCCAGCAGTGAGGAGGCGCTAGCGGGAAAGCAGTTCTTC. Translating gives CASSEEALAGKQFF. V and J are TRBV10-1 and TRBJ2-1; 9 bases are shared with TRBD2. Per germline, CDR1 WNHNN and CDR2 SYGVQD (reference sequence). The CDR3 loop spans 14 amino acids. J lost 11 bases, V lost 2 bases, and 7 bases had no gene match.

At least ten counts were recorded for this clonotype. Written as DNA, the CDR3 is TGTGCCAGCAGCTTCCGGCCCCCTGAGCCCCAGCATTTT. It translates to CASSFRPPEPQHF. The chain uses TRBV7-2 and TRBJ1-5; D remains unclear. This CDR3 contains 13 residues. The ends were cut back, 3 bases at V and 8 bases at J, with 11 bases in the middle. CDR1 and CDR2 (germline): SGHTA, FQGNSA.

This clonotype was detected ten times or more. The V call is TRBV6-5, the J call TRBJ1-2; D is unresolved. Germline V gene lookup returns CDR1 MNHEY and CDR2 SVGAGI. The V end was cut by 0 bases, the J end by 13 bases, with 12 bases between. The CDR3 is made up of 12 amino acids. In DNA, the CDR3 is TGTGCCAGCAGTTACTCAGGCAGGCAGCCCACCTTC. Encoded protein: CASSYSGRQPTF.

J is TRBJ2-1 and V is TRBV29-1; TRBD2 might be the D (5 bases). The germline V gene encodes CDR1 SQVTM and CDR2 ANQGSEA. The V and J ends lost 6 bases and 2 bases respectively, with 14 bases between them. This CDR3 is 14 amino acids long. The CDR3 loop reads CSVPSEGTYNEQFF. In DNA form, the CDR3 reads TGCAGCGTCCCCTCAGAGGGCACCTACAATGAGCAGTTCTTC.

This clonotype was observed at least ten times. The chain is built from TRBV5-1 and TRBJ2-1; 11 positions agree with TRBD2. V trimming: 2 bases; J trimming: 9 bases; junction bases outside the gene matches: 10. Germline-derived CDR1 and CDR2 are SGHRS and YFSETQ. This CDR3 spans 16 amino acids. CDR3 nucleotides: TGCGCCAGCAGCTTTCCTATAGCGGGGGGGCCCGGTGAGCAGTTCTTC. It translates to CASSFPIAGGPGEQFF.

This clonotype was counted many times. The rearrangement joins TRBV20-1 to TRBJ1-2, with 7 bases fitting TRBD1. V lost 3 bases and J lost 8; bases outside the gene matches: 0. CDR1 DFQATT and CDR2 SNEGSKA come from the germline V gene (reference sequence). The CDR3 contains 10 residues. CDR3 protein: CSARTGGYTF. The DNA of the CDR3 is TGCAGTGCTAGGACAGGGGGCTACACCTTC.

This clonotype was recorded at least ten times. The chain uses TRBV24-1 and TRBJ2-2, with 8 positions matching TRBD2. Trimming took 5 bases from V and 7 from J; bases not matched to a gene: 5. This CDR3 contains 14 residues. Germline V gene sequence: CDR1 KGHDR, CDR2 SFDVKD. CDR3 loop: CATSASGGIGELFF. The CDR3 DNA sequence: TGTGCCACCAGTGCCAGCGGGGGAATCGGGGAGCTGTTTTTT.